Listed here are 26 T cell receptor beta chains from one sample, sequenced in a study of T cell responses to AZD1222 COVID-19 vaccine. Sequenced by immunoSEQ multiplex PCR; TCRdb stores in-frame clones only, minus some. The sample has some 150,000 clones; 82% are singletons. The sequences come from peripheral blood, collected on day 0 of MenACWY control vaccination. Source of these receptors: an adult in good health.

This sequence joins TRBV10-3 and TRBJ2-1, with 8 bases that match TRBD2. V lost 4 bases, J lost 7 bases, and 12 bases stayed unmatched. The CDR3 has 16 amino acids. CDR1 is ENHRY, CDR2 SYGVKD, per germline. CDR3 nucleotides: TGTGCCATCAGTGCCCCGACGGGGGGGCCAAGGAATGAGCAGTTCTTC. Translating it yields CAISAPTGGPRNEQFF.

The chain has TRBV27 and TRBJ2-2, with TRBD1 as a possible D gene (6 bases). Germline-derived CDR1 and CDR2 are MNHEY and SMNVEV (reference sequence). The CDR3 is 13 amino acids. V was shortened by 5 bases and J by 5 bases, with 9 bases between the two germline ends. CDR3 nucleotide sequence: TGTGCCAGCAGTCGGACAGAAACCGGGGAGCTGTTTTTT. This codes for CASSRTETGELFF.

This clone was counted only a few times. The chain joins TRBV4-2 to TRBJ2-1; the D is unclear. The V end was cut by 1 base, the J end by 8 bases, with 3 bases between. Germline CDR1 and CDR2: LGHNA and YNFKEQ. The CDR3 consists of 11 residues. CDR3 loop: CASSQGDEQFF. Here the CDR3 DNA reads TGTGCCAGCAGCCAAGGAGATGAGCAGTTCTTC.

This chain uses TRBV2 with TRBJ1-4, with 7 bases fitting TRBD1. CDR1 is SNHLY and CDR2 is FYNNEI in the germline V gene. There are 16 residues in the CDR3. V trimming: 5 bases; J trimming: 3 bases; junction bases outside the gene matches: 9. CDR3 sequence (DNA): TGTGCCAGCAGTCCACAGGGGAGGTTGCCTAATGAAAAACTGTTTTTT. Translation: CASSPQGRLPNEKLFF.

The CDR3 loop is CASRGPHSPLHF. The CDR3 DNA follows: TGTGCCAGCAGAGGACCTCATTCACCCCTCCACTTT. This rearrangement joins TRBV6-5 to TRBJ1-6; D is undetermined. CDR1 is MNHEY and CDR2 is SVGAGI in the germline V gene. The CDR3 extends over 12 amino acids. Trimming cost V 6 bases and J 8 bases, with 8 bases left between them.

This chain connects TRBV3-1 (or the pseudogene TRBV3-2) to TRBJ2-7; D assignment may be TRBD1 or TRBD2 (5 bases each). Deletions cut 4 bases from V and 5 bases from J, with 12 bases between. This CDR3 has 13 amino acids. CDR1 LGHDT and CDR2 YNNKEL come from the germline V gene (reference sequence). The CDR3 DNA is TGTGCCAGCAGCCCAGGTAGGGGACACGAGCAGTACTTC. Translation gives CASSPGRGHEQYF.

This rearrangement joins TRBV6-5 to TRBJ1-2; D is uncertain. With 0 bases removed from V and 8 bases from J, the gap between germline ends came to 13 bases. CDR1 MNHEY and CDR2 SVGAGI come from the germline V gene. This CDR3 has 14 residues. The CDR3 protein is CASSYSKREQGYTF. The CDR3 nucleotides are TGTGCCAGCAGTTACTCGAAAAGGGAGCAGGGCTACACCTTC.

V usage is TRBV19 and J usage is TRBJ1-2, with unresolved D. The V gene lost 5 bases and the J gene lost 2 bases, with 24 bases spanning the gap. CDR3 size: 18 residues. The germline V gene has CDR1 LNHDA and CDR2 SQIVND (reference sequence). CDR3 sequence (DNA): TGTGCCAGTAGTCCCCCCCCGAATTTCAGAGGATCGAACTATGGCTACACCTTC. Amino acids: CASSPPPNFRGSNYGYTF.

The genes are TRBV19 and TRBJ1-4; a weak D match, TRBD1 (5 bases). Looked up from germline, CDR1 is LNHDA and CDR2 is SQIVND (reference sequence). The CDR3 covers 15 residues. V lost 4 bases and J lost 8, with 17 bases in between. The chain's CDR3 is CASSNPGTETEKLFF. The DNA of the CDR3 is TGTGCCAGTAGTAACCCCGGGACGGAGACAGAAAAACTGTTTTTT.

V usage is TRBV18 and J usage is TRBJ2-3; 7 nucleotides line up with TRBD1. The CDR3 runs 16 residues. The V gene's germline CDR1 is KGHSH and CDR2 LQKENI. V was clipped by 3 bases and J by 0 bases; unmatched bases: 6. CDR3 in DNA: TGTGCCAGCTCACCGGGACGACAGGGAAGCACAGATACGCAGTATTTT. Translating gives CASSPGRQGSTDTQYF.

This CDR3 is CASSQDNFAGTEAFF. The CDR3 nucleotides read TGTGCCAGCAGCCAAGATAACTTTGCGGGCACTGAAGCTTTCTTT. The J gene is TRBJ1-1, the V gene TRBV3-1 (or the pseudogene TRBV3-2); D remains unclear. V dropped 0 bases and J dropped 4 bases, with 12 bases sitting between them. In germline, CDR1 is LGHDT, CDR2 YNNKEL (reference sequence). This CDR3 spans 15 amino acids.

This sequence joins TRBV11-2 and TRBJ1-1; 7 bases map to TRBD1. Trimming at V came to 10 bases and at J to 0 bases, leaving 11 bases not matched to a gene. From germline, CDR1 is SGHAT and CDR2 FQNNGV. This CDR3 spans 15 amino acids. As DNA, the CDR3 is TGTGCCACCAAAGCCGGGACAGTTATGAACACTGAAGCTTTCTTT. Its protein is CATKAGTVMNTEAFF.

V gene TRBV15 combines with J gene TRBJ1-2, with TRBD1 matching over 9 bases. This CDR3 has 15 amino acids. Germline V lookup: CDR1 LNHNV, CDR2 YYDKDF (reference sequence). The V and J ends lost 0 bases and 5 bases, in that order; junction bases with no gene match: 4. The CDR3 coding sequence is TGTGCCACCAGCAGAGAACCGGGACAGGGTTATGGCTACACCTTC. Residues: CATSREPGQGYGYTF. Filled out from reference TRBV15 and TRBJ1-2, the complete variable domain reads DAMVIQNPRYQVTQFGKPVTLSCSQTLNHNVMYWYQQKSSQAPKLLFHYYDKDFNNEADTPDNFQSRRPNTSFCFLDIRSPGLGDTAMYLCATSREPGQGYGYTFGSGTRLTVV.

V and J are TRBV19 and TRBJ2-3, with D perhaps TRBD1 or TRBD2 (6 bases each). The CDR3 length is 13 residues. The germline gives CDR1 LNHDA, CDR2 SQIVND (reference sequence). V was clipped by 10 bases and J by 2 bases, with 13 bases between them. As DNA, the CDR3 is TGTGCCACAGAAAGGGGGGACACAGATACGCAGTATTTT. This codes for CATERGDTDTQYF.

The genes are TRBV19 and TRBJ2-1; 7 nucleotides align to TRBD1. With V trimmed by 2 bases and J by 7 bases, 14 bases remained unmatched. Looked up from germline, CDR1 is LNHDA and CDR2 is SQIVND (reference sequence). The CDR3 spans 17 residues. CDR3 residues: CASSIRDSVYWGNEQFF. The CDR3 DNA is TGTGCCAGTAGTATAAGGGACAGCGTATACTGGGGGAATGAGCAGTTCTTC.

The chain couples TRBV9 to TRBJ1-2; the D is unclear. Trimming pared 4 bases from V and 4 bases from J, leaving 11 bases between. Germline V gives CDR1 SGDLS, CDR2 YYNGEE. This CDR3 is 13 amino acids long. CDR3 DNA sequence: TGTGCCAGCAGCCTTCAAGACGGCTATGGCTACACCTTC. Its translation: CASSLQDGYGYTF. Variable domain in full (rest from reference TRBV9 and TRBJ1-2): DSGVTQTPKHLITATGQRVTLRCSPRSGDLSVYWYQQSLDQGLQFLIQYYNGEERAKGNILERFSAQQFPDLHSELNLSSLELGDSALYFCASSLQDGYGYTFGSGTRLTVV.

The chain combines TRBV4-1 with TRBJ1-6, with 7 positions matching TRBD1. Germline CDR1 reads MGHRA; CDR2 reads YSYEKL. This CDR3 comprises 16 residues. V shed 0 bases, J shed 7 bases, and the junction held 6 bases outside the gene matches. The CDR3 bases are TGCGCCAGCAGCCAAGAGGTGGGGACAGCGAATTCACCCCTCCACTTT. As protein: CASSQEVGTANSPLHF.

The rearrangement links TRBV7-9 to TRBJ1-3, with TRBD1 identical over 10 bases. J gave up 6 bases and V 5 bases, and 4 bases lay outside the gene matches. This CDR3 has 14 amino acids. Germline V CDR1 and CDR2: SEHNR, FQNEAQ (reference sequence). DNA for the CDR3: TGTGCCAGCAGCAGGGGACAGGGGACAAACACCATATATTTT. It translates to CASSRGQGTNTIYF.

This clone has just a few counts. V usage is TRBV15 and J usage is TRBJ1-2; perhaps TRBD1 as D (6 bases). The V and J ends lost 0 bases and 8 bases respectively, with 19 bases between them. Germline V gene sequence: CDR1 LNHNV, CDR2 YYDKDF (reference sequence). The CDR3 loop spans 16 amino acids. In DNA, the CDR3 is TGTGCCACCAGCAGAGATCAGGGGAGGATCCAAACCGGCTACACCTTC. Residues: CATSRDQGRIQTGYTF.

V gene TRBV5-6 combines with J gene TRBJ1-2; D gene ambiguous. Deletions cut 0 bases from V and 3 bases from J, with 15 bases between. CDR3 length: 16 residues. CDR1 and CDR2 from the germline V gene are SGHDT and YYEEEE. The CDR3 region has the DNA TGTGCCAGCAGCTTGGGATCCGGTCCGGCTCACTATGGCTACACCTTC. Protein: CASSLGSGPAHYGYTF.

This chain's CDR3 is CASSLQGDGYTF. CDR3 sequence (DNA): TGTGCCAGCAGCTTACAAGGGGACGGCTACACCTTC. The V gene is TRBV13, the J gene TRBJ1-2; D possibly corresponds to TRBD1 (5 bases). Trimming stripped 2 bases from V and 8 bases from J, with 9 bases between. The CDR3 has 12 amino acids. Germline lookup yields CDR1 PRHDT and CDR2 FYEKMQ (reference sequence). The full variable domain, completed using reference TRBV13 and TRBJ1-2, is AAGVIQSPRHLIKEKRETATLKCYPIPRHDTVYWYQQGPGQDPQFLISFYEKMQSDKGSIPDRFSAQQFSDYHSELNMSSLELGDSALYFCASSLQGDGYTFGSGTRLTVV.

This rearrangement joins TRBV11-2 to TRBJ1-2; possible D gene TRBD1, 6 bases. V gave up 4 bases and J gave up 4 bases, with 16 bases separating them. This CDR3 has 15 amino acids. Germline V gene data show CDR1 as SGHAT and CDR2 as FQNNGV. CDR3 residues: CASSSAGEFGYGYTF. CDR3 DNA: TGTGCCAGCAGCTCTGCAGGGGAGTTTGGCTATGGCTACACCTTC.

For the CDR3, the DNA is TGTGCCAGCAACACAGGGCTAGGCAATGAGCAGTTCTTC. Amino acids: CASNTGLGNEQFF. The V call is TRBV12-3 or TRBV12-4, the J call TRBJ2-1, with D possibly matching TRBD1 (6 bases). The germline V and J ends were trimmed by 7 bases and 6 bases, with 13 bases remaining between them. This CDR3 region has 13 residues.

This chain joins TRBV19 and TRBJ1-2, with D unresolved. The V gene's germline CDR1 is LNHDA and CDR2 SQIVND (reference sequence). V lost 6 bases, J lost 2 bases, and 13 bases lay in between. CDR3 length: 14 residues. CDR3 in amino acids: CASRRTLRNYGYTF. CDR3 DNA: TGTGCCAGTAGGAGGACCCTTCGAAACTATGGCTACACCTTC.

The genes are TRBV9 and TRBJ1-1; D not resolved. Germline lookup yields CDR1 SGDLS and CDR2 YYNGEE. The CDR3 runs to 12 residues. Trimming stripped 0 bases from V and 3 bases from J, with 3 bases between. Here the CDR3 DNA reads TGTGCCAGCAGCGTAGAACACACTGAAGCTTTCTTT. Protein sequence: CASSVEHTEAFF.

The chain is built from TRBV2 and TRBJ1-2; 7 positions agree with TRBD1. The CDR3 extends over 14 amino acids. V was clipped by 6 bases and J by 4 bases; unmatched bases: 8. Germline-derived CDR1 and CDR2 are SNHLY and FYNNEI. The CDR3 loop is CASRPQGWSYGYTF. The CDR3 bases are TGTGCCAGCAGGCCACAGGGGTGGAGCTATGGCTACACCTTC.